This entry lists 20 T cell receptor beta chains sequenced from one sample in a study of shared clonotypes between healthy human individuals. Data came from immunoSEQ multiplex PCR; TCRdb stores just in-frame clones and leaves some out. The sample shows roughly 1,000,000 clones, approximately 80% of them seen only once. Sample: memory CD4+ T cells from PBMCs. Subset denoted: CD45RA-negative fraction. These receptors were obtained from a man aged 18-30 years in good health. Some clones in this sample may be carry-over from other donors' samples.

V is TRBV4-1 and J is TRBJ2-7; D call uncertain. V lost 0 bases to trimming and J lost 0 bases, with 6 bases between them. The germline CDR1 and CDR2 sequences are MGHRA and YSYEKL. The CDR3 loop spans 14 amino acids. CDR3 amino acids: CASSQDQSSYEQYF. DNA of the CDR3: TGCGCCAGCAGCCAAGATCAGAGCTCCTACGAGCAGTACTTC.

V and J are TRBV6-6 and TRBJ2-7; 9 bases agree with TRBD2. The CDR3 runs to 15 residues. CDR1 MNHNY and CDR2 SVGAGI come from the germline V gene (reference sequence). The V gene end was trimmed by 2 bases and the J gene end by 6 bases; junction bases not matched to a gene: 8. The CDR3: CASSYRLAGLIEQYF. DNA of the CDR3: TGTGCCAGCAGTTACAGGCTAGCGGGGCTGATCGAGCAGTACTTC.

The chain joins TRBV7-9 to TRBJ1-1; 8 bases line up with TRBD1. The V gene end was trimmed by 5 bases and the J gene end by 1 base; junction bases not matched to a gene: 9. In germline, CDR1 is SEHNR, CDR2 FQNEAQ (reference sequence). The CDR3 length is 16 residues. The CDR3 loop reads CASSPHTGTGNTEAFF. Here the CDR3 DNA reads TGTGCCAGCAGCCCACACACCGGGACAGGGAACACTGAAGCTTTCTTT.

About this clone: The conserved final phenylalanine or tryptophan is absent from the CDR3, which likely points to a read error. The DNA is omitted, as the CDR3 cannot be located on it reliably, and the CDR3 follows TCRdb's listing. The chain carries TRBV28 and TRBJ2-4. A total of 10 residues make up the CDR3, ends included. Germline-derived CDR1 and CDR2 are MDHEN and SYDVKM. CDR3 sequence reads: CASSLVSEGS.

CDR3 loop: CASSLSSGTGWDQPQHF. Here the CDR3 DNA reads TGTGCCAGCAGCTTATCCTCAGGGACAGGGTGGGATCAGCCCCAGCATTTT. The V and J genes are TRBV7-8 and TRBJ1-5; 9 nucleotides line up with TRBD1. The germline V gene has CDR1 SGHVS and CDR2 FQNEAQ. This CDR3 region has 17 residues. V was clipped by 2 bases and J by 5 bases; unmatched bases: 10.

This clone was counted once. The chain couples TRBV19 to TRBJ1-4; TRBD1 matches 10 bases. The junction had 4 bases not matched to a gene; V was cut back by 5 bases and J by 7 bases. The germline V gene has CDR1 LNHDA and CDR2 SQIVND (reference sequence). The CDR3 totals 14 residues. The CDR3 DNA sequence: TGTGCCAGTAGTCCCGGGACAGGGGTTGAAAAACTGTTTTTT. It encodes CASSPGTGVEKLFF.

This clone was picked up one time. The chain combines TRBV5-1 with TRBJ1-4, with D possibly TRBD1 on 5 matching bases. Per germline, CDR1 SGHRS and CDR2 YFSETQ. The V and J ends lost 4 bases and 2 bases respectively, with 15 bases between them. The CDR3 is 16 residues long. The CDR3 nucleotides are TGCGCCAGCAGCCCCCTCGGGGGGGGGACTAATGAAAAACTGTTTTTT. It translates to CASSPLGGGTNEKLFF.

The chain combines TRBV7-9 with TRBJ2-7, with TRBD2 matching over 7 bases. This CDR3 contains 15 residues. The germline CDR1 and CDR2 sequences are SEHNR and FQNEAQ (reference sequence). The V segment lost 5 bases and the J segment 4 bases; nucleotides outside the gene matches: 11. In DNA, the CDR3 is TGTGCCAGCAGCCCGGCTCCTATGGGAGGGTACGAGCAGTACTTC. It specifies CASSPAPMGGYEQYF. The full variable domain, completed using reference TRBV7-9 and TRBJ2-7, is DTGVSQNPRHKITKRGQNVTFRCDPISEHNRLYWYRQTLGQGPEFLTYFQNEAQLEKSRLLSDRFSAERPKGSFSTLEIQRTEQGDSAMYLCASSPAPMGGYEQYFGPGTRLTVT.

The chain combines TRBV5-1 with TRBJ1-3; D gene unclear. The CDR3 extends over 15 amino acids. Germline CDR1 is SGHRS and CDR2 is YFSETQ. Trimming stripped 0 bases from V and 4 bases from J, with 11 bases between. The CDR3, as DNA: TGCGCCAGCAGCTTGGATGCCCTCGGGGGAAACACCATATATTTT. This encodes CASSLDALGGNTIYF.

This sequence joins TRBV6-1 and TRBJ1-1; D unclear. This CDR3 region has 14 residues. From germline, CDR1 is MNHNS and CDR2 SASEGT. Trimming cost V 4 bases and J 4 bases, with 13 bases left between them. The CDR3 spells CASSVSYGGTEAFF. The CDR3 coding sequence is TGTGCCAGCAGTGTATCCTACGGCGGCACTGAAGCTTTCTTT.

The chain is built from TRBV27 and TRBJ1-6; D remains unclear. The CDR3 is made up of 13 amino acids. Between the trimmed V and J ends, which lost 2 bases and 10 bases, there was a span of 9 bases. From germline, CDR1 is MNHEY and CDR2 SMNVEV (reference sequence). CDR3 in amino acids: CASSLLDGSPLHF. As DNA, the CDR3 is TGTGCCAGCAGTTTACTTGACGGATCACCCCTCCACTTT.

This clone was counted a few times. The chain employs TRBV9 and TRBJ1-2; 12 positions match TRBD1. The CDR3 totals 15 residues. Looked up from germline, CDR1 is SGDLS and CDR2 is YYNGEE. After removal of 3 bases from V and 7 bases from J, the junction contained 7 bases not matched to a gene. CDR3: CASSAGTGGWSGYTF. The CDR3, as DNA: TGTGCCAGCAGCGCCGGGACAGGGGGCTGGAGTGGCTACACCTTC.

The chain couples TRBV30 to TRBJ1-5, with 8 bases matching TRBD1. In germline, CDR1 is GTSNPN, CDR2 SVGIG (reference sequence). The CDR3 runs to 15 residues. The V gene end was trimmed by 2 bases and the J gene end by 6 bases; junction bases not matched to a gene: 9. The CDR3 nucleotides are TGTGCCTGGAGTCAACCGGGACAGGTTGGTCAGCCCCAGCATTTT. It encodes CAWSQPGQVGQPQHF. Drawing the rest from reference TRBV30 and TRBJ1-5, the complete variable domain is SQTIHQWPATLVQPVGSPLSLECTVEGTSNPNLYWYRQAAGRGLQLLFYSVGIGQISSEVPQNLSASRPQDRQFILSSKKLLLSDSGFYLCAWSQPGQVGQPQHFGDGTRLSIL.

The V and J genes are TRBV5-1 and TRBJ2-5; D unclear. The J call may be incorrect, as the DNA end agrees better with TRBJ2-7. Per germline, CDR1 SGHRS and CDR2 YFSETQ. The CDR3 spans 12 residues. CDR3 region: CASSLAGDEQYF. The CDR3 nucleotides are TGCGCCAGCAGCTTGGCGGGTGACGAGCAGTACTTC.

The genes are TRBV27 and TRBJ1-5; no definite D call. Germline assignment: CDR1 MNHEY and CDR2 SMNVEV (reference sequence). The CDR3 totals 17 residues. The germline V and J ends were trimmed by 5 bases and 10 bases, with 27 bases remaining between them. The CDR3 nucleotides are TGTGCCAGCAGTCAATACCAAGGACTCCATATGGAGAAACCCCAGCATTTT. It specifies CASSQYQGLHMEKPQHF.

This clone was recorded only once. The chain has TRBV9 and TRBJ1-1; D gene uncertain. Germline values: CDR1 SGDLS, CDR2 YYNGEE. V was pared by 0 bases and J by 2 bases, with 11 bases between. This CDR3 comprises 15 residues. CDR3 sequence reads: CASSVGHLTNTEAFF. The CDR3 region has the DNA TGTGCCAGCAGCGTAGGTCACTTGACCAACACTGAAGCTTTCTTT. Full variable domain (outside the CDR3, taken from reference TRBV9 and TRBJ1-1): DSGVTQTPKHLITATGQRVTLRCSPRSGDLSVYWYQQSLDQGLQFLIQYYNGEERAKGNILERFSAQQFPDLHSELNLSSLELGDSALYFCASSVGHLTNTEAFFGQGTRLTVV.

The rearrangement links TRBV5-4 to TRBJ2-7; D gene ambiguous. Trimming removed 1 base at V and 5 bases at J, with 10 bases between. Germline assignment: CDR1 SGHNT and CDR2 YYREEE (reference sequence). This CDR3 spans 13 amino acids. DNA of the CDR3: TGTGCCAGCAGCTTGCCCCCGTACCACGAGCAGTACTTC. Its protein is CASSLPPYHEQYF.

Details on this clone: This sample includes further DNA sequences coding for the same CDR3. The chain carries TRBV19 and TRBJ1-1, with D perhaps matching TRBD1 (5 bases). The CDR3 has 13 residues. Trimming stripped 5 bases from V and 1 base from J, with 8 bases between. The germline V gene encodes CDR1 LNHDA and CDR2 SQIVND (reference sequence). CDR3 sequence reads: CASSRQGNTEAFF. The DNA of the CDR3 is TGTGCCAGTAGTCGGCAGGGGAACACTGAAGCTTTCTTT. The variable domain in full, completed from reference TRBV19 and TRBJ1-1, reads DGGITQSPKYLFRKEGQNVTLSCEQNLNHDAMYWYRQDPGQGLRLIYYSQIVNDFQKGDIAEGYSVSREKKESFPLTVTSAQKNPTAFYLCASSRQGNTEAFFGQGTRLTVV.

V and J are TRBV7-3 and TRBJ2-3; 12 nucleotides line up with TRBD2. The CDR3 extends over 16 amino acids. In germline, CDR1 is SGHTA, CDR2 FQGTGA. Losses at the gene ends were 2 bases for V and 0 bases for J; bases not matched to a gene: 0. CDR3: CASSLGTSGSTDTQYF. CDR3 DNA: TGTGCCAGCAGCTTAGGGACTAGCGGGAGCACAGATACGCAGTATTTT.

The CDR3 coding sequence is TGTGCCTGGACTGAGCTCTACAATGAGCAGTTCTTC. This encodes CAWTELYNEQFF. This chain connects TRBV30 to TRBJ2-1; no clear D gene. Per germline, CDR1 GTSNPN and CDR2 SVGIG (reference sequence). The CDR3 consists of 12 residues. V lost 4 bases and J lost 3, with 7 bases in between.